Listed here are 21 T cell receptor beta chains from one sample, sequenced in a study of B cell selection in AIRE deficiency. Sorted regulatory T cells were CD4-positive, CD25-high and CD127-low or negative. This table comes from immunoSEQ multiplex PCR, and its TCRdb copy is limited to in-frame clones, with some not included. The profile shows under 5,500 clones, approximately 89% of them singletons. Sample: Tregs sorted from PBMCs. Receptors were obtained from a human donor with AIRE deficiency.

CDR3 nucleotides: TGTGCCAGCAGCCAACCGTTGGTGACGCTGAACACTGAAGCTTTCTTT. Encoded protein: CASSQPLVTLNTEAFF. The V call is TRBV7-8, the J call TRBJ1-1, with D uncertain. Germline V CDR1 and CDR2: SGHVS, FQNEAQ. Trimming cost V 5 bases and J 0 bases, with 16 bases left between them. The CDR3 totals 16 residues.

The gene calls are TRBV18 and TRBJ1-3, with unresolved D. Germline V CDR1 and CDR2: KGHSH, LQKENI. CDR3 size: 12 residues. V dropped 3 bases and J dropped 3 bases, with 3 bases sitting between them. CDR3 region: CASSPGGNTIYF. The CDR3 coding sequence is TGTGCCAGCTCACCCGGTGGAAACACCATATATTTT.

This chain connects TRBV2 to TRBJ1-2; D remains unclear. Looked up from germline, CDR1 is SNHLY and CDR2 is FYNNEI. The CDR3 length is 12 residues. This CDR3 reads CATGRPLYGYTF. The CDR3 coding sequence is TGTGCTACCGGACGGCCCCTCTATGGCTACACCTTC.

The chain combines TRBV6-6 with TRBJ2-5; possibly TRBD1 for D (6 bases). V lost 8 bases to trimming and J lost 7 bases, with 17 bases between them. The germline V gene encodes CDR1 MNHNY and CDR2 SVGAGI (reference sequence). The CDR3 totals 13 residues. The chain's CDR3 is CASQDSPDGTQYF. The CDR3 coding sequence is TGTGCCAGCCAGGACAGTCCCGACGGGACCCAGTACTTC.

The J gene is TRBJ1-1, the V gene TRBV30; maybe TRBD1 (5 bases). The ends were cut back, 5 bases at V and 5 bases at J, with 15 bases in the middle. The CDR3 loop spans 13 amino acids. Germline V gene sequence: CDR1 GTSNPN, CDR2 SVGIG (reference sequence). CDR3 loop: CAWGGALGTEAFF. Here the CDR3 DNA reads TGTGCCTGGGGAGGGGCCCTGGGGACTGAAGCTTTCTTT. Variable domain in full (rest from reference TRBV30 and TRBJ1-1): SQTIHQWPATLVQPVGSPLSLECTVEGTSNPNLYWYRQAAGRGLQLLFYSVGIGQISSEVPQNLSASRPQDRQFILSSKKLLLSDSGFYLCAWGGALGTEAFFGQGTRLTVV.

V usage is TRBV7-2 and J usage is TRBJ2-5; 12 bases fit TRBD2. CDR1 SGHTA and CDR2 FQGNSA come from the germline V gene. V trimming: 5 bases; J trimming: 7 bases; junction bases outside the gene matches: 8. The CDR3 is 15 residues long. The CDR3 coding sequence is TGTGCCAGCAGCCCAAGACTAGCGGGAGAAAGGACCCAGTACTTC. It codes for CASSPRLAGERTQYF. Drawing the rest from reference TRBV7-2 and TRBJ2-5, the complete variable domain is GAGVSQSPSNKVTEKGKDVELRCDPISGHTALYWYRQSLGQGLEFLIYFQGNSAPDKSGLPSDRFSAERTGGSVSTLTIQRTQQEDSAVYLCASSPRLAGERTQYFGPGTRLLVL.

This sequence joins TRBV7-2 and TRBJ2-3; 14 positions agree with TRBD2. Germline V lookup: CDR1 SGHTA, CDR2 FQGNSA. The CDR3 contains 20 residues. V lost 0 bases to trimming and J lost 6 bases; unmatched junction nucleotides: 14. CDR3 region: CASSLAQPSGLAGGRDTQYF. In DNA form, the CDR3 reads TGTGCCAGCAGCTTAGCCCAACCCTCCGGACTAGCGGGAGGTCGTGATACGCAGTATTTT. Variable domain in full (rest from reference TRBV7-2 and TRBJ2-3): GAGVSQSPSNKVTEKGKDVELRCDPISGHTALYWYRQSLGQGLEFLIYFQGNSAPDKSGLPSDRFSAERTGGSVSTLTIQRTQQEDSAVYLCASSLAQPSGLAGGRDTQYFGPGTRLTVL.

This sequence joins TRBV14 and TRBJ2-7; TRBD2 matches at 14 bases. After removal of 4 bases from V and 3 bases from J, the junction contained 11 bases not matched to a gene. The CDR3 sequence is 18 residues long. The V gene's germline CDR1 is SGHDN and CDR2 FVKESK. CDR3 protein: CASSRWTGLAGVFYEQYF. The CDR3 region has the DNA TGTGCCAGCAGCCGCTGGACGGGACTAGCGGGAGTATTCTACGAGCAGTACTTC.

This clone was detected only a few times. The V call is TRBV7-3, the J call TRBJ2-7; D perhaps matches TRBD1 (8 bases). This CDR3 is built from 14 residues. V dropped 9 bases and J dropped 0 bases, with 15 bases sitting between them. Germline assignment: CDR1 SGHTA and CDR2 FQGTGA. DNA of the CDR3: TGTGCCAGTAAGCGGGACAGGAGCTCCTACGAGCAGTACTTC. Protein: CASKRDRSSYEQYF.

The rearrangement joins TRBV5-4 to TRBJ1-2; D remains ambiguous. The germline V and J ends were trimmed by 4 bases and 4 bases, with 20 bases remaining between them. Germline V gene lookup returns CDR1 SGHNT and CDR2 YYREEE (reference sequence). CDR3 length: 16 amino acids. The CDR3 protein is CASSRVHLAPSYGYTF. The CDR3 DNA sequence: TGTGCCAGCAGCCGGGTACACCTAGCCCCTTCCTATGGCTACACCTTC.

The chain combines TRBV11-3 with TRBJ2-2; D is perhaps TRBD2 (7 bases). Germline V gene lookup returns CDR1 SGHNT and CDR2 YENEEA. Trimming removed 2 bases at V and 0 bases at J, with 10 bases between. This CDR3 contains 16 residues. In DNA, the CDR3 is TGTGCCAGCAGCTTACGGGGGGCGTCGAACACCGGGGAGCTGTTTTTT. Amino acid sequence: CASSLRGASNTGELFF.

The rearrangement joins TRBV7-8 to TRBJ1-2, with 7 bases lining up with TRBD1. Germline trimming cut 5 bases from V and 9 bases from J; bases unmatched to any gene: 21. Germline-derived CDR1 and CDR2 are SGHVS and FQNEAQ. The CDR3 is 17 residues long. Here the CDR3 reads CASSLRQGRGSRMRYTF. For the CDR3, the DNA is TGTGCCAGCAGCCTCCGACAGGGACGGGGGTCAAGGATGCGCTACACCTTC. Drawing the rest from reference TRBV7-8 and TRBJ1-2, the complete variable domain is GAGVSQSPRYKVAKRGQDVALRCDPISGHVSLFWYQQALGQGPEFLTYFQNEAQLDKSGLPSDRFFAERPEGSVSTLKIQRTQQEDSAVYLCASSLRQGRGSRMRYTFGSGTRLTVV.

The chain has TRBV5-1 and TRBJ2-7; TRBD2 matches 8 bases. CDR3 length: 14 residues. Germline V gene data show CDR1 as SGHRS and CDR2 as YFSETQ. The V and J ends lost 4 bases and 6 bases, in that order; junction bases with no gene match: 9. Written as DNA, the CDR3 is TGCGCCAGCAGCCCGGGACTAGATACGGGCGAGCAGTACTTC. Translating gives CASSPGLDTGEQYF.

This clone was seen more than once but under ten times. The J gene is TRBJ2-1, the V gene TRBV28; 11 bases fit TRBD2. The length of the CDR3 is 14 residues. The V gene end was trimmed by 6 bases and the J gene end by 2 bases; junction bases not matched to a gene: 0. The germline CDR1 and CDR2 sequences are MDHEN and SYDVKM. The CDR3 protein is CASRLAGAYNEQFF. The CDR3 region has the DNA TGTGCCAGCAGACTAGCGGGGGCCTACAATGAGCAGTTCTTC.

The V gene is TRBV7-2, the J gene TRBJ2-7; TRBD2 agrees at 9 bases. CDR1 and CDR2 from the germline V gene are SGHTA and FQGNSA. Trimming at V came to 1 base and at J to 5 bases, leaving 6 bases not matched to a gene. This CDR3 contains 15 residues. CDR3 bases: TGTGCCAGCAGCTTAGGACGGACTAGCGTTAACGAGCAGTACTTC. Translation: CASSLGRTSVNEQYF.

The chain joins TRBV7-2 to TRBJ1-3; D unclear. CDR3 length: 13 amino acids. V lost 1 base and J lost 2, with 3 bases in between. CDR1 is SGHTA and CDR2 is FQGNSA in the germline V gene. Written as DNA, the CDR3 is TGTGCCAGCAGCTTAGAAGCTGGAAACACCATATATTTT. Protein sequence: CASSLEAGNTIYF.

The chain joins TRBV28 to TRBJ1-4; D perhaps matches TRBD1 (5 bases). CDR1 is MDHEN, CDR2 SYDVKM, per germline. This CDR3 contains 16 residues. V was trimmed by 2 bases and J by 6 bases, leaving 16 bases between them. The CDR3 here is CASSLPPAGRDEKLFF. The CDR3 nucleotides read TGTGCCAGCAGTTTACCCCCGGCGGGGCGGGATGAAAAACTGTTTTTT.

V is TRBV2 and J is TRBJ1-1, with D perhaps matching TRBD1 (5 bases). Trimming took 6 bases from V and 0 from J, leaving 11 bases between them. This CDR3 spans 14 amino acids. The V gene's germline CDR1 is SNHLY and CDR2 FYNNEI. CDR3 bases: TGTGCCAGCAGCGTTGACAGCATGAACACTGAAGCTTTCTTT. The encoded protein is CASSVDSMNTEAFF.

The V gene is TRBV5-1, the J gene TRBJ1-2; D gene unclear. V shed 2 bases and J shed 4 bases, with 9 bases lying between them. Germline values: CDR1 SGHRS, CDR2 YFSETQ. The CDR3 runs 13 residues. In nucleotides, the CDR3 is TGCGCCAGCAGCTTCTCTTCGATCTATGGCTACACCTTC. Protein: CASSFSSIYGYTF.

This chain connects TRBV11-2 to TRBJ1-2; tentative D call: TRBD1 (6 bases). The CDR3 is 15 amino acids. Trimming pared 5 bases from V and 3 bases from J, leaving 16 bases between. In germline, CDR1 is SGHAT, CDR2 FQNNGV. DNA of the CDR3: TGTGCCAGCAGCCATATTCCATGGGGGCACTATGGCTACACCTTC. This translates into CASSHIPWGHYGYTF.

J is TRBJ1-1 and V is TRBV6-5; possible D gene TRBD1, 6 bases. The germline V gene has CDR1 MNHEY and CDR2 SVGAGI. V lost 0 bases to trimming and J lost 4 bases, with 9 bases between them. The CDR3 extends over 14 amino acids. The CDR3 here is CASSYSTDSTEAFF. CDR3 DNA: TGTGCCAGCAGTTACTCGACGGACAGCACTGAAGCTTTCTTT.